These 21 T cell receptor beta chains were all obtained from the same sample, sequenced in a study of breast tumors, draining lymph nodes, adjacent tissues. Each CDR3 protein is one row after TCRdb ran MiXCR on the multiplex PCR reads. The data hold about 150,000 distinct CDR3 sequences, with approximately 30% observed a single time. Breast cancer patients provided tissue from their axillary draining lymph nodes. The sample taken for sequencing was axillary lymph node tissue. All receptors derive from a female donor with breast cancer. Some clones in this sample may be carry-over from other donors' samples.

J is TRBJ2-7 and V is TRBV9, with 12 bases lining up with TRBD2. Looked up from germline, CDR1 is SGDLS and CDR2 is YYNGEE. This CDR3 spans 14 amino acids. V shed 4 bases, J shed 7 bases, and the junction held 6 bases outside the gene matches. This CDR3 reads CASSSEGTSGEQYF. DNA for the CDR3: TGTGCCAGCAGCTCAGAGGGGACTAGCGGGGAGCAGTACTTC.

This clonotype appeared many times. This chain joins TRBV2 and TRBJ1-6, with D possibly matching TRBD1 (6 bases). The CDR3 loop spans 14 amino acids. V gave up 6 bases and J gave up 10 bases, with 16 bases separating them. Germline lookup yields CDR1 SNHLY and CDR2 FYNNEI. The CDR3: CASSLDRWASPLHF. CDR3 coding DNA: TGTGCCAGCAGCCTGGACAGATGGGCCTCACCCCTCCACTTT.

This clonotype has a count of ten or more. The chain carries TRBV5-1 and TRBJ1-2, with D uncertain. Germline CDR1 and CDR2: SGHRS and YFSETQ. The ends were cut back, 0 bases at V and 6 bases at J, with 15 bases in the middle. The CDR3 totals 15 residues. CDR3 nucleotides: TGCGCCAGCAGCTTGGCCATAAGGGCGGAACATGGCTACACCTTC. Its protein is CASSLAIRAEHGYTF.

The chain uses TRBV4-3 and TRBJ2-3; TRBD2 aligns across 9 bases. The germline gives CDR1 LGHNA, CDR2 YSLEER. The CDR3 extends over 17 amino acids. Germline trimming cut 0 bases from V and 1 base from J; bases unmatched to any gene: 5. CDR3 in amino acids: CASSQDRVAGGTDTQYF. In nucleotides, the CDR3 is TGCGCCAGCAGCCAAGATCGGGTAGCGGGGGGCACAGATACGCAGTATTTT.

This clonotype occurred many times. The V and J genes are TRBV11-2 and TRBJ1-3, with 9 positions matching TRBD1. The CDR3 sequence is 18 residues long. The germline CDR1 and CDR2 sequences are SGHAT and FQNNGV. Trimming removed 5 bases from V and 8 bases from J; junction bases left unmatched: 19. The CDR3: CASSHNWDFYRGPDTIYF. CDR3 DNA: TGTGCCAGCAGCCACAACTGGGACTTCTACAGGGGGCCGGACACCATATATTTT.

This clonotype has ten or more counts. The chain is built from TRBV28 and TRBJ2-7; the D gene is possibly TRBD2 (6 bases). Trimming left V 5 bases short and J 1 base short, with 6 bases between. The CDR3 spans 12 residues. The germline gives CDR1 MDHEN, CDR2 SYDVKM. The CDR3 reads CASSRGSYEQYV. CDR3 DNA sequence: TGTGCCAGCAGTCGGGGGTCCTACGAGCAGTACGTC.

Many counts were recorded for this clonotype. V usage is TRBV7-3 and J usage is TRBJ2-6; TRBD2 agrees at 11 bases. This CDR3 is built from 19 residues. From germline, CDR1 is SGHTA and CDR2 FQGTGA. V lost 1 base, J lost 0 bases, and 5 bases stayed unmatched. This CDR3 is CASSLIGLAGGSGANVLTF. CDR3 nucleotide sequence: TGTGCCAGCAGCTTAATCGGTCTAGCGGGGGGCTCTGGGGCCAACGTCCTGACTTTC.

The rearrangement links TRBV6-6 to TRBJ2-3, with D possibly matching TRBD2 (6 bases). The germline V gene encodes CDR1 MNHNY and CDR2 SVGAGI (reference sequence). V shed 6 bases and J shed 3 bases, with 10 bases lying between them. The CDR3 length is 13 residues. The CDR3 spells CASSGGETDTQYF. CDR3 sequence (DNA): TGTGCCAGCAGCGGCGGGGAAACAGATACGCAGTATTTT.

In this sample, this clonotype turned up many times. The CDR3 reads CASTETGSYNEQFF. CDR3 nucleotide sequence: TGTGCCAGCACCGAGACAGGGTCCTACAATGAGCAGTTCTTC. This chain joins TRBV12-3 or TRBV12-4 and TRBJ2-1; 7 bases align to TRBD1. CDR3 length equals 14 residues. The V segment lost 7 bases and the J segment 1 base; nucleotides outside the gene matches: 4.

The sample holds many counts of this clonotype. CDR3 loop: CALRAGGSQYF. The DNA for the CDR3 is TGTGCACTCCGAGCGGGGGGTTCGCAGTATTTT. The chain carries TRBV12-3 or TRBV12-4 and TRBJ2-3, with 9 positions matching TRBD2. The CDR3 length is 11 residues.

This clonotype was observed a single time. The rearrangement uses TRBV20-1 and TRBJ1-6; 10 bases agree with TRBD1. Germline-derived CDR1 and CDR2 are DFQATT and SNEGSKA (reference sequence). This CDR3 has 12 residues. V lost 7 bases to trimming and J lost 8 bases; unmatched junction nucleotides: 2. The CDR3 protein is CSVGTGDSPLHF. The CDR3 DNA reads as TGCAGTGTCGGGACAGGGGATTCACCCCTCCACTTT.

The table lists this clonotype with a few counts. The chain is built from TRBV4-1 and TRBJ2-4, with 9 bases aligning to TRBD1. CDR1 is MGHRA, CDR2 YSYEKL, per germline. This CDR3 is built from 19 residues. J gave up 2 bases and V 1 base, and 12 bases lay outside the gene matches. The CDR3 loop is CASSQVARTGANSKNIQYF. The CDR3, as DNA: TGCGCCAGCAGCCAAGTCGCCCGGACAGGGGCTAACTCCAAAAACATTCAGTACTTC.

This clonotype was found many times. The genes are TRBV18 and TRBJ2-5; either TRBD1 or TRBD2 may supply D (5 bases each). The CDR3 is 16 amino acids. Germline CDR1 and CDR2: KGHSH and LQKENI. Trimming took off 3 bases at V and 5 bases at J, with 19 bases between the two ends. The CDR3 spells CASSPSGRAPRETQYF. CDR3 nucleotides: TGTGCCAGCTCACCTTCGGGACGGGCGCCTCGGGAGACCCAGTACTTC.

This CDR3 is CASSLDPGSRGPYEQYF. The CDR3 region has the DNA TGTGCCAGCAGTCTTGATCCTGGGTCCCGGGGTCCCTACGAGCAGTACTTC. The chain combines TRBV28 with TRBJ2-7; possible D gene TRBD2, 5 bases. The CDR3 length is 17 residues. Germline CDR1 is MDHEN and CDR2 is SYDVKM. V was cut by 5 bases and J by 2 bases, with 22 bases left in between.

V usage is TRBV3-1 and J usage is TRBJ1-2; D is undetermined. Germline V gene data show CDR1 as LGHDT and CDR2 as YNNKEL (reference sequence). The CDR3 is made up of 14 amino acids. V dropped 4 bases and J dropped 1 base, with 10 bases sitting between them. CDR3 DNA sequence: TGTGCCAGCAGCCGGGGTGAACTTAACTATGGCTACACCTTC. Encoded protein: CASSRGELNYGYTF.

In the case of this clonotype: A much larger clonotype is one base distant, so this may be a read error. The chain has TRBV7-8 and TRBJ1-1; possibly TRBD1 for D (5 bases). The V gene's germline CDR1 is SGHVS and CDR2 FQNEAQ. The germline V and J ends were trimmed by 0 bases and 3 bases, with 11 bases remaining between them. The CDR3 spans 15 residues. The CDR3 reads CASSLASAGDTEAFF. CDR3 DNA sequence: TGTGCCAGCAGCTTAGCGTCCGCGGGGGACACTGAAGCTTTCTTT.

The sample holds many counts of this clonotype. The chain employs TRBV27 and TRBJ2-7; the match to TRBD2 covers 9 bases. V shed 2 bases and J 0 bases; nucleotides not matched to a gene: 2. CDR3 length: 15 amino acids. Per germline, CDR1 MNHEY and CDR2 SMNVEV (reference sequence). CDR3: CASSLQRGDSYEQYF. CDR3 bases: TGTGCCAGCAGTTTACAGCGGGGGGACTCCTACGAGCAGTACTTC.

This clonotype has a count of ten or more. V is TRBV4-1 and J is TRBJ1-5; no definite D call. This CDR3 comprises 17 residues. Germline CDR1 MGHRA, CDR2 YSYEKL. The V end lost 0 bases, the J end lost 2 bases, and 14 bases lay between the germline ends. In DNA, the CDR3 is TGCGCCAGCAGCCAAGATTCTTACGGGTGGGGCAATCAGCCCCAGCATTTT. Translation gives CASSQDSYGWGNQPQHF.

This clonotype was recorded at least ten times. The DNA of the CDR3 is TGTGCCCCCATGGTGGGCTCCTACAATGAGCAGTTCTTC. It translates to CAPMVGSYNEQFF. This chain joins TRBV10-3 and TRBJ2-1; D not resolved. This CDR3 has 13 residues. Trimming removed 11 bases at V and 0 bases at J, with 11 bases between. CDR1 is ENHRY and CDR2 is SYGVKD in the germline V gene.

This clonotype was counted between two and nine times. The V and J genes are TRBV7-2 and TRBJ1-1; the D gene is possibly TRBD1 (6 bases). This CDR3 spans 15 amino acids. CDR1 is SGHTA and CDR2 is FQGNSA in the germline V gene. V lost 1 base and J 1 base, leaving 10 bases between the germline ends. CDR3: CASSLVRTANTEAFF. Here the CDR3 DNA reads TGTGCCAGCAGCTTAGTTCGGACAGCGAACACTGAAGCTTTCTTT.

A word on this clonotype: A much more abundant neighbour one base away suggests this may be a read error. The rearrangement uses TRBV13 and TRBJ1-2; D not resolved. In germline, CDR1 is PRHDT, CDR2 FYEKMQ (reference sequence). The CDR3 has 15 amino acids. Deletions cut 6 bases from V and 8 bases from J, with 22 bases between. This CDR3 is CASSRPSTRSAGYTF. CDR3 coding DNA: TGTGCCAGCAGTCGACCCTCGACCCGGTCGGCGGGCTACACCTTC.